The table lists the clone carrying this T cell receptor (beta chain) with a few counts. The table came from immunoSEQ multiplex PCR; TCRdb's copy has only in-frame clones and leaves some out. Of around 290,000 clones in the sample, approximately 90% were seen once. The data originate from a study of blood T cell repertoires in COVID-19. Germline trimming cut 8 bases from V and 0 bases from J; bases unmatched to any gene: 8. The CDR3 spans 16 residues. Germline V gene sequence: CDR1 MDHEN, CDR2 SYDVKM. This chain links TRBV28 with TRBJ2-7, with TRBD2 matching over 12 bases. This TCR came from a middle-aged man with acute or convalescent COVID-19. The sequencing sample was made of peripheral blood. The CDR3 DNA reads TGTGCCAGCGCTAGCGGGGGGGCGTTTGCCTCCTACGAGCAGTACTTC. Translated, it gives CASASGGAFASYEQYF.